This record covers a single T cell receptor (beta chain). The data stem from a study of blood T cells in healthy people across ages. A second 7 to 11 cycle PCR used barcoded and J-beta primers. TCRdb ran MiXCR on the 5' RACE reads and lists one entry per CDR3 protein. The data contain about 580,000 distinct CDR3 sequences, around half of them singletons. The CDR3 totals 13 residues. V dropped 6 bases and J dropped 8 bases, with 13 bases sitting between them. Germline V gene lookup returns CDR1 SNHLY and CDR2 FYNNEI. This sequence was found in a man aged 80 or over in good health. Sequences were obtained from blood. V and J are TRBV2 and TRBJ2-2; D is undetermined. The CDR3 loop is CASRETTQGELFF. DNA of the CDR3: TGTGCCAGCAGGGAGACCACCCAGGGGGAGCTGTTTTTT.